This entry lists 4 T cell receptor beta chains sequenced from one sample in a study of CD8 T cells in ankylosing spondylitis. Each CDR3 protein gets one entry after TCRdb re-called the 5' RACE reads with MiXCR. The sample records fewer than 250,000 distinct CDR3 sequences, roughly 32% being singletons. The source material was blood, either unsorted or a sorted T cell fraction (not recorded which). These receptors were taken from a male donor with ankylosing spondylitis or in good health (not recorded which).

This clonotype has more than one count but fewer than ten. Here the CDR3 reads CASSYGDSYTDTQYF. CDR3 DNA sequence: TGTGCCAGCAGCTACGGAGACAGCTACACAGATACGCAGTATTTT. The V call is TRBV5-5, the J call TRBJ2-3; maybe TRBD1 (5 bases). Trimming removed 3 bases at V and 2 bases at J, with 13 bases between. The CDR3 has 15 amino acids. Germline V lookup: CDR1 SGHKS, CDR2 YYEKEE (reference sequence).

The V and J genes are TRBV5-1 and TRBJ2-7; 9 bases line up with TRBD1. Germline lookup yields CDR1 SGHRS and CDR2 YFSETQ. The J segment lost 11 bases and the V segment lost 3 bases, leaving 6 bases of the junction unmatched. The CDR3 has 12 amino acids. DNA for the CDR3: TGCGCCAGCAGCTCGGGACAGGGCATAGAGTACTTC. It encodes CASSSGQGIEYF.

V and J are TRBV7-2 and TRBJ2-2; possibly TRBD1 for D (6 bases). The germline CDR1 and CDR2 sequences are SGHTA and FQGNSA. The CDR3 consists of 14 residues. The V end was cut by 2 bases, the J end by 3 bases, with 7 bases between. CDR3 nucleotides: TGTGCCAGCAGCTTATCAGGGGACACCGGGGAGCTGTTTTTT. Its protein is CASSLSGDTGELFF. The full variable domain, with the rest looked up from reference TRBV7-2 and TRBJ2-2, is GAGVSQSPSNKVTEKGKDVELRCDPISGHTALYWYRQSLGQGLEFLIYFQGNSAPDKSGLPSDRFSAERTGGSVSTLTIQRTQQEDSAVYLCASSLSGDTGELFFGEGSRLTVL.

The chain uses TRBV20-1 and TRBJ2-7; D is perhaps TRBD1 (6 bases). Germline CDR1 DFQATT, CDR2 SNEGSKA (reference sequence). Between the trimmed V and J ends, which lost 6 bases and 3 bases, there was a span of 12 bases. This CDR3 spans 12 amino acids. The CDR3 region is CSAWGRNYEQYF. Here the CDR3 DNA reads TGCAGTGCCTGGGGGCGGAACTACGAGCAGTACTTC.